These 27 T cell receptor beta chains were all obtained from the same sample, sequenced in a study of T cell repertoires in ileal Crohn's disease. Repertoires were generated with immunoSEQ multiplex PCR, while TCRdb's copy carries only in-frame clones and drops some. Of 14,000 or so clones in the sample, roughly 78% are singletons; the top ten hold roughly 20%. Sequences were obtained from ileal tissue. These receptors came from an adult with Crohn's disease.

The chain joins TRBV6-5 to TRBJ1-1; D is ambiguous. The CDR3 is 11 amino acids. V dropped 11 bases and J dropped 10 bases, with 17 bases sitting between them. CDR1 and CDR2 (germline): MNHEY, SVGAGI. The CDR3 DNA follows: TGTGCCGGCATCGAAGAGGGTAGAGCTTTCTTT. Its protein is CAGIEEGRAFF.

This clone appeared a few times. The gene calls are TRBV7-2 and TRBJ2-1, with a tentative D call TRBD1 (6 bases). The CDR3 runs to 17 residues. Germline V CDR1 and CDR2: SGHTA, FQGNSA. The V end lost 1 base, the J end lost 2 bases, and 15 bases lay between the germline ends. CDR3 sequence: CASSLGWGRTAYNEQFF. In DNA form, the CDR3 reads TGTGCCAGCAGCTTAGGGTGGGGGCGGACTGCCTACAATGAGCAGTTCTTC.

This sequence joins TRBV7-6 and TRBJ2-3, with 7 bases identical to TRBD1. The germline V gene has CDR1 SGHVS and CDR2 FNYEAQ. CDR3 length equals 14 residues. Losses at the gene ends were 6 bases for V and 0 bases for J; bases not matched to a gene: 3. The CDR3 protein is CASRRGPSTDTQYF. The CDR3, as DNA: TGTGCCAGCAGGAGGGGGCCCAGCACAGATACGCAGTATTTT.

The CDR3 protein is CASSPLRENTEAFF. CDR3 sequence (DNA): TGTGCCAGCAGCCCTTTGCGGGAGAACACTGAAGCTTTCTTT. V and J are TRBV7-9 and TRBJ1-1; D remains unclear. The CDR3 is 14 amino acids. Trimming took off 5 bases at V and 1 base at J, with 11 bases between the two ends. CDR1 and CDR2 (germline): SEHNR, FQNEAQ (reference sequence).

In its sample, this clone was seen once. This chain joins TRBV5-1 and TRBJ2-7; unclear D gene. V was shortened by 4 bases and J by 2 bases, with 13 bases between the two germline ends. Germline values: CDR1 SGHRS, CDR2 YFSETQ. CDR3 size: 14 residues. CDR3 bases: TGCGCCAGCAGCCCCGAGACAAGGACCTACGAGCAGTACTTC. It translates to CASSPETRTYEQYF.

CDR3 nucleotide sequence: TGCGCCAGCAGAATGAATCAGGGCACTGAAGCTTTCTTT. This encodes CASRMNQGTEAFF. J is TRBJ1-1 and V is TRBV5-1; D is possibly TRBD1 (5 bases). The CDR3 extends over 13 amino acids. The germline V gene has CDR1 SGHRS and CDR2 YFSETQ. Between the trimmed V and J ends, which lost 5 bases and 4 bases, there was a span of 12 bases. Supplemented by reference TRBV5-1 and TRBJ1-1, the full variable domain reads KAGVTQTPRYLIKTRGQQVTLSCSPISGHRSVSWYQQTPGQGLQFLFEYFSETQRNKGNFPGRFSGRQFSNSRSEMNVSTLELGDSALYLCASRMNQGTEAFFGQGTRLTVV.

This rearrangement joins TRBV18 to TRBJ1-5; maybe TRBD1 (5 bases). V dropped 3 bases and J dropped 4 bases, with 13 bases sitting between them. The CDR3 contains 15 residues. CDR1 is KGHSH and CDR2 is LQKENI in the germline V gene. DNA for the CDR3: TGTGCCAGCTCACCTTTTAAGGGGTTGAATCAGCCCCAGCATTTT. It is translated as CASSPFKGLNQPQHF.

The rearrangement links TRBV27 to TRBJ1-2; 12 nucleotides line up with TRBD1. This CDR3 spans 16 amino acids. Germline lookup yields CDR1 MNHEY and CDR2 SMNVEV (reference sequence). The V and J ends lost 5 bases and 2 bases, in that order; junction bases with no gene match: 6. This CDR3 reads CASSPVGQGANYGYTF. In nucleotides, the CDR3 is TGTGCCAGCAGTCCCGTGGGACAGGGGGCCAACTATGGCTACACCTTC.

The CDR3 DNA reads TGTGCCATCAGGGGAGATGGGGGCAATCAGCCCCAGCATTTT. Residues: CAIRGDGGNQPQHF. The chain couples TRBV10-3 to TRBJ1-5; D remains unclear. Trimming removed 6 bases from V and 2 bases from J, with 11 bases in between. Germline V gives CDR1 ENHRY, CDR2 SYGVKD. The CDR3 runs to 14 residues.

Points on this clone: Sequence at one end of the junction differs from germline and may be a read error. The chain employs TRBV7-8 and TRBJ2-3; 7 nucleotides match TRBD2. There are 14 residues in the CDR3. From germline, CDR1 is SGHVS and CDR2 FQNEAQ. The DNA of the CDR3 is TGTGCCAGCAGCCCGCGGGGGAGCACATATACGCAGTATTTT. Translated, it gives CASSPRGSTYTQYF.

The chain joins TRBV12-5 to TRBJ2-7, with 8 bases identical to TRBD1. Trimming removed 3 bases from V and 3 bases from J; junction bases left unmatched: 1. The CDR3 loop spans 13 amino acids. The germline V gene has CDR1 LGHNT and CDR2 FRNRAP. The CDR3 DNA follows: TGTGCTAGTGGTTTCGACAGGGGCTACGAGCAGTACTTC. Translating it yields CASGFDRGYEQYF.

This clone was picked up a small number of times. The rearrangement uses TRBV5-1 and TRBJ2-5; D remains ambiguous. Trimming stripped 2 bases from V and 3 bases from J, with 11 bases between. This CDR3 has 14 amino acids. The germline V gene encodes CDR1 SGHRS and CDR2 YFSETQ. CDR3 sequence reads: CASSFTFRKETQYF. Here the CDR3 DNA reads TGCGCCAGCAGCTTTACTTTTCGCAAAGAGACCCAGTACTTC.

This clone was seen a handful of times. The same CDR3 also results from other DNA sequences found in this sample. The chain links TRBV18 to TRBJ2-1, with a possible D match to TRBD1 (5 bases). V gave up 1 base and J gave up 8 bases, with 6 bases separating them. Germline V CDR1 and CDR2: KGHSH, LQKENI. This CDR3 has 12 amino acids. The CDR3: CASSPLGDEQFF. CDR3 in DNA: TGTGCCAGCTCACCACTAGGGGATGAGCAGTTCTTC.

The CDR3 loop is CASRQGAGIQETQYF. The CDR3 nucleotides are TGTGCCAGCAGACAGGGGGCTGGGATCCAAGAGACCCAGTACTTC. The gene calls are TRBV5-4 and TRBJ2-5, with 9 bases lining up with TRBD1. Germline CDR1 SGHNT, CDR2 YYREEE (reference sequence). This CDR3 is built from 15 residues. J was trimmed by 1 base and V by 5 bases; bases with no gene match: 6.

The table lists this clone with a count of one. Mismatch with germline at one junction end may stem from a read error. V gene TRBV30 combines with J gene TRBJ2-3, with D possibly being TRBD2 (5 bases). The CDR3 sequence is 8 residues long. The germline V gene has CDR1 GTSNPN and CDR2 SVGIG (reference sequence). CDR3 sequence reads: CADDWGVF. The CDR3, as DNA: TGTGCAGACGATTGGGGAGTCTTT. The variable domain in full, with the rest retrieved from reference TRBV30 and TRBJ2-3, is SQTIHQWPATLVQPVGSPLSLECTVEGTSNPNLYWYRQAAGRGLQLLFYSVGIGQISSEVPQNLSASRPQDRQFILSSKKLLLSDSGFYLCADDWGVFGPGTRLTVL.

The V gene is TRBV7-9, the J gene TRBJ2-7, with TRBD2 as a possible D gene (5 bases). Germline V CDR1 and CDR2: SEHNR, FQNEAQ (reference sequence). V lost 5 bases and J lost 5, with 13 bases in between. This CDR3 region has 13 residues. DNA of the CDR3: TGTGCCAGCAGCCTACTCGGGATTCACGAGCAGTACTTC. It yields the protein CASSLLGIHEQYF.

CDR3 nucleotides: TGTGCCAGCAGTGCGGTTTTCGGAGCCGGAACCTATGGCTACACCTTC. This codes for CASSAVFGAGTYGYTF. This rearrangement joins TRBV25-1 to TRBJ1-2; no clear D. The CDR3 loop spans 16 amino acids. V lost 4 bases, J lost 4 bases, and 19 bases lay in between. Germline V gene data show CDR1 as MGHDK and CDR2 as SYGVNS.

The chain employs TRBV5-5 and TRBJ1-5; 7 bases are a match to TRBD1. With V trimmed by 4 bases and J by 4 bases, 8 bases remained unmatched. This CDR3 contains 15 residues. CDR1 and CDR2 (germline): SGHKS, YYEKEE (reference sequence). The CDR3 loop reads CASSPVPGGNQPQHF. The CDR3 nucleotides read TGTGCCAGCAGCCCGGTCCCAGGGGGGAATCAGCCCCAGCATTTT.

V usage is TRBV5-4 and J usage is TRBJ2-7; D perhaps matches TRBD2 (6 bases). The CDR3 extends over 14 amino acids. The V gene lost 0 bases and the J gene lost 4 bases, with 11 bases spanning the gap. Germline CDR1 reads SGHNT; CDR2 reads YYREEE (reference sequence). As DNA, the CDR3 is TGTGCCAGCAGCTTGGGCGGGATGGGATACGAGCAGTACTTC. This codes for CASSLGGMGYEQYF.

The table lists this clone with a count of one. V gene TRBV5-1 combines with J gene TRBJ2-5; D is possibly TRBD2 (6 bases). TRBJ2-7 matches the DNA end more closely, so the J call is doubtful. CDR1 is SGHRS, CDR2 YFSETQ, per germline. This CDR3 region has 14 residues. The CDR3 bases are TGCGCCAGCAGCCCTGGGGGGTTTTCCTACGAGCAGTACTTC. This codes for CASSPGGFSYEQYF.

This clone has only one observation. The chain employs TRBV2 and TRBJ1-5; the match to TRBD1 covers 7 bases. The CDR3 contains 14 residues. V dropped 5 bases and J dropped 3; count of bases not matched to a gene: 4. Germline CDR1 reads SNHLY; CDR2 reads FYNNEI. Written as DNA, the CDR3 is TGTGCCAGCAGTAAACAGGGGTTCAATCAGCCCCAGCATTTT. Its protein is CASSKQGFNQPQHF.

This clone was observed a handful of times. The genes are TRBV29-1 and TRBJ1-1, with D possibly TRBD1 on 6 matching bases. Per germline, CDR1 SQVTM and CDR2 ANQGSEA. V dropped 4 bases and J dropped 4 bases, with 10 bases sitting between them. The CDR3 runs to 12 residues. The CDR3 coding sequence is TGCAGCGTTGGGGGCAGGGGCACTGAAGCTTTCTTT. It is translated as CSVGGRGTEAFF.

The gene calls are TRBV29-1 and TRBJ2-7, with 11 bases fitting TRBD2. The CDR3 is 14 amino acids. Germline V CDR1 and CDR2: SQVTM, ANQGSEA. Germline trimming cut 4 bases from V and 6 bases from J; bases unmatched to any gene: 8. The CDR3 nucleotides are TGCAGCGTTGGTCTTCGCCTAGCGGGAGGCGAGCAGTACTTC. It encodes CSVGLRLAGGEQYF.

This clone was detected only once. V and J are TRBV5-6 and TRBJ2-7, with D unclear. The CDR3 has 12 residues. Per the germline V gene, CDR1 is SGHDT and CDR2 is YYEEEE. V lost 1 base and J lost 3, with 5 bases in between. The CDR3 nucleotides read TGTGCCAGCAGCTTGTTTCTCTACGAGCAGTACTTC. This gives the protein CASSLFLYEQYF.

The chain links TRBV6-5 to TRBJ2-7; D is possibly TRBD2 (5 bases). CDR1 and CDR2 (germline): MNHEY, SVGAGI. Trimming cost V 6 bases and J 9 bases, with 24 bases left between them. The CDR3 sequence is 15 residues long. CDR3 in DNA: TGTGCCAGCAGCCCCGCAGGACGGACTCCTGAGGTGCAGTACTTC. It is translated as CASSPAGRTPEVQYF.

The chain combines TRBV2 with TRBJ1-2; D is possibly TRBD1 (5 bases). V was pared by 5 bases and J by 6 bases, with 16 bases between. Looked up from germline, CDR1 is SNHLY and CDR2 is FYNNEI. This CDR3 comprises 14 residues. The CDR3 DNA is TGTGCCAGCAGTCGGAGGGAGGGGAGTGATGGCTACACCTTC. Protein product: CASSRREGSDGYTF.

V is TRBV6-5 and J is TRBJ2-1; perhaps TRBD1 as D (7 bases). The germline gives CDR1 MNHEY, CDR2 SVGAGI. CDR3 length: 13 amino acids. The V and J ends lost 6 bases and 9 bases respectively, with 15 bases between them. The CDR3 DNA reads as TGTGCCAGCAGACTAACAGGGGAGGCTGAGCAGTTCTTC. It encodes CASRLTGEAEQFF.